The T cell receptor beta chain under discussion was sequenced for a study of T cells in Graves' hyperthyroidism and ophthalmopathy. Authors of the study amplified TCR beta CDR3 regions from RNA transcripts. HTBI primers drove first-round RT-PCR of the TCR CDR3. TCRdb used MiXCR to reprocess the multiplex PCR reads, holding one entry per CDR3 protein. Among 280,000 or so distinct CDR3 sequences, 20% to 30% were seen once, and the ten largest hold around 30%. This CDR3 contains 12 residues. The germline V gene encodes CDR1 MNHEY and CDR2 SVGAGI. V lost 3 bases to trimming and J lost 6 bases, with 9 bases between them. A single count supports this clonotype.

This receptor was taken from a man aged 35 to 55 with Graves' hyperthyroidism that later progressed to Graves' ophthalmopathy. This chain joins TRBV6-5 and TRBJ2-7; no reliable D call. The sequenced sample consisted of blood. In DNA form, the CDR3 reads TGTGCCAGCAGTTATGATCTGGTCGAGCAGTACTTC. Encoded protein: CASSYDLVEQYF.